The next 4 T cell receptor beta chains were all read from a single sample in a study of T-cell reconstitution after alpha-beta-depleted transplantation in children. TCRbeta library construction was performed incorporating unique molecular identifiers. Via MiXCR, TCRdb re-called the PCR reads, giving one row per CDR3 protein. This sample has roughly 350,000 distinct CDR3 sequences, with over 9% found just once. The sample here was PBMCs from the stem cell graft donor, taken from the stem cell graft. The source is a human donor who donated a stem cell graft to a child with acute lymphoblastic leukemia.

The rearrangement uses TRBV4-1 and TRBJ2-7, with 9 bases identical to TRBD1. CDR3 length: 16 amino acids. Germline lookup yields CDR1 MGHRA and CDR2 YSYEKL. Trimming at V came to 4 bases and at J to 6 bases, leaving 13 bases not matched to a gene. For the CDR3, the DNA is TGCGCCAGCAGCCGCGGCCCGGGGACAGGGATCAGCGAGCAGTACTTC. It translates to CASSRGPGTGISEQYF.

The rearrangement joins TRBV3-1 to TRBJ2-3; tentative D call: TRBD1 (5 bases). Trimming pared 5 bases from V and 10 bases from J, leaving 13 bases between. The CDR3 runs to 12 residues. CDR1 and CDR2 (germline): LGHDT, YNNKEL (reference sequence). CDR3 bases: TGTGCCAGCAGCAAGGACATGGGTGCGCAGTATTTT. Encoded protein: CASSKDMGAQYF.

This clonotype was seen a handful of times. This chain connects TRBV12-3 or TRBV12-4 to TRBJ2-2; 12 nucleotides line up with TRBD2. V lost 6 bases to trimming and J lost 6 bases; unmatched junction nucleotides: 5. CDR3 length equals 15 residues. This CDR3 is CASSRLAGGPGELFF. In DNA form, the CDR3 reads TGTGCCAGCAGCCGCCTAGCGGGAGGGCCCGGGGAGCTGTTTTTT.

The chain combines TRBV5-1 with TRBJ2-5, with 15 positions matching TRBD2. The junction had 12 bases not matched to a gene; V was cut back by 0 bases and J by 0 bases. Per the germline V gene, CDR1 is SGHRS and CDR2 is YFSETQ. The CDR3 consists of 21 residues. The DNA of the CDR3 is TGCGCCAGCAGCTTGGCCATCGGACTAGCGGGAGGGCCTCGCTACCAAGAGACCCAGTACTTC. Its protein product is CASSLAIGLAGGPRYQETQYF. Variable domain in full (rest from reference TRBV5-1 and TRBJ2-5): KAGVTQTPRYLIKTRGQQVTLSCSPISGHRSVSWYQQTPGQGLQFLFEYFSETQRNKGNFPGRFSGRQFSNSRSEMNVSTLELGDSALYLCASSLAIGLAGGPRYQETQYFGPGTRLLVL.